This T cell receptor (beta chain) was profiled in a study of PD-1 blockade in classical Hodgkin lymphoma (dated by TCRdb to the early 2020s). About the investigation overall: Nivolumab dosing was 3 mg/kg intravenously every 2 weeks, continuing until either disease progression or unacceptable toxicity. The study used CyTOF and TCR beta sequencing to define a peripheral blood immune signature of response to PD-1 blockade in classical Hodgkin lymphoma. Paper-wide results and their limitations: Baseline TCR diversity was reported as lower in newly diagnosed patients than in healthy donors, and lower still in relapsed/refractory patients. CD4+ but not CD8+ TCR diversity rose significantly by C4D1 (p=0.0027 vs p=0.16), most apparent in complete responders (p=0.02). Trial patients with a complete response had baseline diversity similar to that of newly diagnosed patients, while partial responders and progressors had significantly lower diversity. Lower diversity was observed in patients in whom nivolumab was started less than 1 year after ASCT, and these patients were excluded from later analyses so that confounding by immune reconstitution would be avoided. The study was restricted to a single clinical trial cohort, and the causes of repertoire differences, possibly disease activity or prior therapy, were left undefined.

The Qiagen DNeasy kit was used to extract genomic DNA both from unsorted PBMCs and from the negatively selected CD4+ and CD8+ fractions. TCR beta CDR3 regions were amplified by immunoSEQ multiplex PCR using primers annealing to V and J segments. Amplification bias was minimized using a synthetic immune receptor repertoire, and residual bias was removed computationally after sequencing. For the original study's pipeline: Repertoire diversity was quantified as the Shannon entropy index using custom Python scripts. Unsorted, CD4+ and CD8+ repertoires were examined separately, except in combined analyses, for which CD4+ and CD8+ sequences were merged in silico. A clone counted as expanded when the clone's frequency after treatment rose at least 2-fold relative to C1D1, and clones undetected at baseline were given a pseudocount of 0.5. Clones with 0 or 1 copy at C1D1 were classified as singleton clones, and clones with 2 or more copies were classified as non-singleton clones. By matching protein sequences in sorted samples from the same patient, clones expanded in unsorted samples were annotated as CD4+, CD8+ or unknown. Wilcoxon tests on paired samples were used to test diversity changes from C1D1 to C4D1. In its TCRdb copy, this immuneACCESS table keeps in-frame sequences only and misses some clones. Where compared with another copy, unresolved V genes explain less than half of these, and the others have no known cause. V and J calls and clone size are as listed in that table; D and trimming were resolved from the DNA. The sample table lists about 89,000 clones, 90% of them with a count of one. About 2.9% of the sample is held by the ten biggest clonotypes.

The intended sense of this specimen's time point label: cycle 4 day 1 (C4D1), after less than 7 weeks of nivolumab. All trial patients had relapsed after autologous stem cell transplantation, with cohorts A, B and C differing in prior brentuximab vedotin exposure. The trial cohort included some 53 patients with relapsed/refractory classical Hodgkin lymphoma, and each patient had a best overall response of complete response, partial response or progressive disease. In the multi-cohort phase II CheckMate 205 trial, trial patients received single-agent nivolumab. An independent review committee assessed best overall response using the 2007 International Working Group response criteria. Trial PBMCs were obtained immediately prior to nivolumab initiation (C1D1) and on therapy at cycle 2 day 1 and cycle 4 day 1. After peripheral blood was drawn into 8 mL Vacutainer Cell Preparation Tubes, PBMCs were isolated by centrifugation and then cryopreserved.

CDR1 and CDR2 were assigned from the germline V gene as SGHNT and YENEEA. Reading from cysteine to phenylalanine, the CDR3 counts 12 amino acids. The only DNA kept is the CDR3, 36 bases in frame from the first base. V and J are truncated by 5 bases and 7 bases respectively, leaving an intervening sequence of 9 bases. In the case of this clone: Its cognate antigen has yet to be identified. No much larger clone exists at a distance of one base, and base qualities are not known.

The V and J segments used are TRBV11-3 and TRBJ2-1; no confident D gene assignment can be made. This clonotype was obtained from a human donor with classical Hodgkin lymphoma. This material consisted of peripheral blood mononuclear cells (PBMCs), taken before the fourth cycle of nivolumab. The encoded CDR3 is CASSHNMNEQFF. The nucleotide sequence reads TGTGCCAGCAGCCACAACATGAATGAGCAGTTCTTC.